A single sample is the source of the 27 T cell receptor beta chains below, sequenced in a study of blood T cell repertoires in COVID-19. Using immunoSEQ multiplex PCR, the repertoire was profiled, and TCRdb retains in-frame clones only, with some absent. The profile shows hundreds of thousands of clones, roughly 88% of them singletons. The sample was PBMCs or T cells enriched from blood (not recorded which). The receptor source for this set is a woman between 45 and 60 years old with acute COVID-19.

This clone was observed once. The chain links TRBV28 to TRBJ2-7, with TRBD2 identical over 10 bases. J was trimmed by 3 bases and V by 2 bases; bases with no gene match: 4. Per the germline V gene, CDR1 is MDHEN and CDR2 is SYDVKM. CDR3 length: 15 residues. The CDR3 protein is CASSLLAGVIYEQYF. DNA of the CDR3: TGTGCCAGCAGTTTACTAGCGGGAGTCATCTACGAGCAGTACTTC.

The CDR3 spells CASSLTPYNEQFF. CDR3 bases: TGTGCCAGCAGTTTAACACCCTACAATGAGCAGTTCTTC. J is TRBJ2-1 and V is TRBV28; D gene uncertain. Germline V gives CDR1 MDHEN, CDR2 SYDVKM. Trimming removed 2 bases from V and 2 bases from J, with 4 bases in between. The CDR3 spans 13 residues.

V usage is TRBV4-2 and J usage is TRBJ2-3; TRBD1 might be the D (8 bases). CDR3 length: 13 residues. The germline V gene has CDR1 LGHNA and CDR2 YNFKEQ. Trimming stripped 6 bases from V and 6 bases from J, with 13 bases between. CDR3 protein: CASREQGGDTQYF. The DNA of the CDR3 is TGTGCCAGCAGGGAACAGGGGGGGGATACGCAGTATTTT.

The CDR3 region has the DNA TGTGCCAGCAGTTGGGACAGTGGCTACAATGAGCAGTTCTTC. Its protein product is CASSWDSGYNEQFF. The V call is TRBV6-5, the J call TRBJ2-1, with TRBD1 identical over 7 bases. Germline V gene sequence: CDR1 MNHEY, CDR2 SVGAGI. Trimming removed 4 bases from V and 3 bases from J; junction bases left unmatched: 3. This CDR3 is 14 amino acids long.

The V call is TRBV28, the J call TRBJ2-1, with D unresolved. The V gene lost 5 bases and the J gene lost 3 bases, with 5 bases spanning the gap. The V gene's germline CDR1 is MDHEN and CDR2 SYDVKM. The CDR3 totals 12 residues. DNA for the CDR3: TGTGCCAGCAGTGAGGTCTACAATGAGCAGTTCTTC. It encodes CASSEVYNEQFF.

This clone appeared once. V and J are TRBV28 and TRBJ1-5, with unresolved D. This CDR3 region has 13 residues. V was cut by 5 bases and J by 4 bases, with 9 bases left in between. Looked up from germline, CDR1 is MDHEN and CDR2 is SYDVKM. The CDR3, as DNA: TGTGCCAGCAGTCCCCCGGGGAATCAGCCCCAGCATTTT. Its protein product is CASSPPGNQPQHF.

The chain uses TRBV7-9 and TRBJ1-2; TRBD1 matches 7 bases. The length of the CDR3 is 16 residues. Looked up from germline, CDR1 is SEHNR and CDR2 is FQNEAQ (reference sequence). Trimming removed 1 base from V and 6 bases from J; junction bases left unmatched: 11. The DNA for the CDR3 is TGTGCCAGCAGCTTAGAGAGCCGGGACAGCCTCAATGGCTACACCTTC. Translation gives CASSLESRDSLNGYTF.

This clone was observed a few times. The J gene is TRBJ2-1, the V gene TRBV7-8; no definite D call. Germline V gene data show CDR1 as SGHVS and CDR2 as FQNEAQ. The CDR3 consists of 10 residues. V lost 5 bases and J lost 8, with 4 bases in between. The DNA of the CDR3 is TGTGCCAGCAGCCGCTATGAGCAGTTCTTC. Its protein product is CASSRYEQFF.

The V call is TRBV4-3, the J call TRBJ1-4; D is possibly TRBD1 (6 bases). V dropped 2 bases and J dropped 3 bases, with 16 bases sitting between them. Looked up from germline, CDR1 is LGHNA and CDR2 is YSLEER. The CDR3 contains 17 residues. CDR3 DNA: TGCGCCAGCAGCCAACACTCGAGGGCAGGGGCTAATGAAAAACTGTTTTTT. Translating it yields CASSQHSRAGANEKLFF.

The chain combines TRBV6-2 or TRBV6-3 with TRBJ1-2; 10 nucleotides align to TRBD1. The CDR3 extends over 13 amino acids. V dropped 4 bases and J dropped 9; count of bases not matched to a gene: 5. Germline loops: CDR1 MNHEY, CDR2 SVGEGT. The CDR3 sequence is CASSSGQGIRYTF. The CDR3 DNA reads TGTGCCAGCAGTTCGGGACAGGGGATTCGCTACACCTTC.

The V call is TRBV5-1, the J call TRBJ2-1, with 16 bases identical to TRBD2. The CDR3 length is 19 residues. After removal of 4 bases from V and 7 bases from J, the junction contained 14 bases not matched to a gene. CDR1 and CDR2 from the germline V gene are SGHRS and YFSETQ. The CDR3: CASSLTPGLAGGGRNEQFF. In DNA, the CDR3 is TGCGCCAGCAGCCTTACCCCGGGACTAGCGGGAGGGGGGCGGAATGAGCAGTTCTTC.

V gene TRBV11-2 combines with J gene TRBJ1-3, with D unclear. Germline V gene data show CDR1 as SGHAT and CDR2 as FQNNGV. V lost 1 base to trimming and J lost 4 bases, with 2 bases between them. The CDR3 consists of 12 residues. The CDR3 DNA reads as TGTGCCAGCAGCTTAGCGGGAAACACCATATATTTT. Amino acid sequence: CASSLAGNTIYF.

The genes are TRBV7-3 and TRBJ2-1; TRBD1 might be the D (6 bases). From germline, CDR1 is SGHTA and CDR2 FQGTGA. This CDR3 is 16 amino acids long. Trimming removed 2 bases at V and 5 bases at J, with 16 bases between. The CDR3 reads CASSLPPSTGNNEQFF. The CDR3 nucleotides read TGTGCCAGCAGCTTACCCCCCTCTACAGGGAACAATGAGCAGTTCTTC. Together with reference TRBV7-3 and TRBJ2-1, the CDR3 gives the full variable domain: GAGVSQTPSNKVTEKGKYVELRCDPISGHTALYWYRQSLGQGPEFLIYFQGTGAADDSGLPNDRFFAVRPEGSVSTLKIQRTERGDSAVYLCASSLPPSTGNNEQFFGPGTRLTVL.

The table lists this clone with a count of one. CDR3 protein: CATSREKPGQGPDTQYF. CDR3 DNA: TGTGCCACCAGCAGAGAAAAGCCGGGACAGGGCCCCGATACGCAGTATTTT. The chain couples TRBV15 to TRBJ2-3; 9 nucleotides line up with TRBD1. The V segment lost 0 bases and the J segment 6 bases; nucleotides outside the gene matches: 10. The CDR3 totals 17 residues. Germline CDR1 LNHNV, CDR2 YYDKDF (reference sequence).

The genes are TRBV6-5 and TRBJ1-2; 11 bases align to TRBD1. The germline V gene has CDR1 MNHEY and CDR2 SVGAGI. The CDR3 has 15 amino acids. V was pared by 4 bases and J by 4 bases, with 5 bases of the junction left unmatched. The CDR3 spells CASSSRTGGSYGYTF. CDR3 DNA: TGTGCCAGCAGTTCCCGGACAGGGGGCAGCTATGGCTACACCTTC.

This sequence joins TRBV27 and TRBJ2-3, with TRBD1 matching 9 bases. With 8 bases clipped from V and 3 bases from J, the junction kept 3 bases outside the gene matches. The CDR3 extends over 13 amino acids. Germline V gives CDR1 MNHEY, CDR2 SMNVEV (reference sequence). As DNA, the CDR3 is TGTGCCAGCTGCGGGACAGGGACAGATACGCAGTATTTT. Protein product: CASCGTGTDTQYF.

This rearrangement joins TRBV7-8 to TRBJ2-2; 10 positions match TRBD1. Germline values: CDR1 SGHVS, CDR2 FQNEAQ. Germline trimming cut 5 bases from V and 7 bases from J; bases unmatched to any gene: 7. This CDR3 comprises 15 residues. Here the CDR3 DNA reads TGTGCCAGCAGCCCCCGGGACAGGGGTAGCGGGGAGCTGTTTTTT. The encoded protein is CASSPRDRGSGELFF.

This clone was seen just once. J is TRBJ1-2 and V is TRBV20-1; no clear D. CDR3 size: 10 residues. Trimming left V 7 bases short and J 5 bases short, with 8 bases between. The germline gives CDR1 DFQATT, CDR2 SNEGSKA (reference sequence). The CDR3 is CSGPGYGYTF. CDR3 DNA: TGCAGTGGCCCGGGGTATGGCTACACCTTC.

CDR3 nucleotides: TGTGCCTGGGCCCTAGCGGGAGAGGGGGGCCGGCAGTACTTC. Residues: CAWALAGEGGRQYF. The J gene is TRBJ2-7, the V gene TRBV5-4; 10 nucleotides align to TRBD2. V was clipped by 10 bases and J by 9 bases; unmatched bases: 16. There are 14 residues in the CDR3. From germline, CDR1 is SGHNT and CDR2 YYREEE (reference sequence).

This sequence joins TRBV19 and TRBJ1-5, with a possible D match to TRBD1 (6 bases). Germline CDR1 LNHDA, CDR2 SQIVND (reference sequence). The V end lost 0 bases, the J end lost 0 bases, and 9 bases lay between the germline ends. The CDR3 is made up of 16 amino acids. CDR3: CASSIDRTVSNQPQHF. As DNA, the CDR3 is TGTGCCAGTAGTATAGATCGGACAGTTAGCAATCAGCCCCAGCATTTT.

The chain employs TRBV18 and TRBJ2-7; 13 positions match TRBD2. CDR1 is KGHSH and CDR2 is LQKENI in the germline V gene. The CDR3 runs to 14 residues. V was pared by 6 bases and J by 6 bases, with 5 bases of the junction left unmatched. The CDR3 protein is CASSPWTSGGEQYF. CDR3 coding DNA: TGTGCCAGCTCTCCTTGGACTAGCGGGGGCGAGCAGTACTTC.

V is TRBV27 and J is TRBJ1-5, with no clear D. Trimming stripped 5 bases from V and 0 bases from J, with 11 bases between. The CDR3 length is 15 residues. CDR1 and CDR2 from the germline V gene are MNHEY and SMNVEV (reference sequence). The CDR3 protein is CASSLSQYSNQPQHF. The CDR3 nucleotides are TGTGCCAGCAGTCTTAGCCAGTATAGCAATCAGCCCCAGCATTTT.

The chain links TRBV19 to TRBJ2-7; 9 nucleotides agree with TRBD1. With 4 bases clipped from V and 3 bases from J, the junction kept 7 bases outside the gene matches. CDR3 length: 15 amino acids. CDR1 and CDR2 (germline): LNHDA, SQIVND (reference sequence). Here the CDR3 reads CASSKGTGIFYEQYF. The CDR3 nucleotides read TGTGCCAGTAGTAAGGGGACAGGGATATTCTACGAGCAGTACTTC. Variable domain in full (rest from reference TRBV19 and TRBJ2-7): DGGITQSPKYLFRKEGQNVTLSCEQNLNHDAMYWYRQDPGQGLRLIYYSQIVNDFQKGDIAEGYSVSREKKESFPLTVTSAQKNPTAFYLCASSKGTGIFYEQYFGPGTRLTVT.

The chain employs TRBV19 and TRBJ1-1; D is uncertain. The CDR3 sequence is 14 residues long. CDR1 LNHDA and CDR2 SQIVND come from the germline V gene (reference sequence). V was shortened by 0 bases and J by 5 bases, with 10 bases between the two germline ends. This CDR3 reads CASSIDPFLTEAFF. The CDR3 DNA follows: TGTGCCAGTAGTATAGATCCCTTTCTAACTGAAGCTTTCTTT.

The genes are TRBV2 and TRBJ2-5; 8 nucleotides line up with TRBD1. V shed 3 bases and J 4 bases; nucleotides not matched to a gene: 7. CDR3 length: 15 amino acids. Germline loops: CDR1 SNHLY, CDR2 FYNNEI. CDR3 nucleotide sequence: TGTGCCAGCAGTGATGGACAGGGTTTGGGAGAGACCCAGTACTTC. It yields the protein CASSDGQGLGETQYF.

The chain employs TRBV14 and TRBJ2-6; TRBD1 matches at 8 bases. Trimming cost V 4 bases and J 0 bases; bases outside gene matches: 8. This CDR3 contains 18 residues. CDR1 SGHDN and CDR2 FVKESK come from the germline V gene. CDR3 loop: CASSPRGTGISGANVLTF. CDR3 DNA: TGTGCCAGCAGCCCCCGGGGGACAGGCATCTCTGGGGCCAACGTCCTGACTTTC.

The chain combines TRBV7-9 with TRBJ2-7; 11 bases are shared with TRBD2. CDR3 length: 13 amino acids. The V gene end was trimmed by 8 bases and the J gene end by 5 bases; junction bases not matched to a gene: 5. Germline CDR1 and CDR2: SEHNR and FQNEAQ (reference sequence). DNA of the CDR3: TGTGCCAGCGCTAGCGGGAGGAGGAACGAGCAGTACTTC. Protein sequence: CASASGRRNEQYF.